The rows below give T cell receptor beta chains drawn from one sample of a study of blood T cell repertoires in COVID-19. The protocol was immunoSEQ multiplex PCR, while the TCRdb copy is restricted to in-frame clones and leaves out a portion. There are roughly 290,000 clones in the sample; approximately 83% occur only once, and approximately 14% lies in the top ten. Sequencing used peripheral blood. The receptor set was obtained from a person aged 65 to 79 with COVID-19, enrolled during active disease. Each CDR3 is given without its conserved first and last residue. A D gene is named only where the DNA matches it firmly.

CDR3 length,D gene,J gene,V gene,CDR3 protein
14,TRBD2,TRBJ2-7,TRBV9,ASSSQMVAGAYEQY
15,TRBD2,TRBJ2-3,TRBV7-2,ASSFNPSGTGTDTQY
12,.,TRBJ1-1,TRBV30,AWSVSGIATEAF
13,.,TRBJ2-7,TRBV28,ASSLLRGGRREQY
15,TRBD2,TRBJ2-1,TRBV14,ASSQQPQRGTRNEQF
13,TRBD1,TRBJ1-2,TRBV28,ASSLYGTGEYGYT
9,.,TRBJ2-7,TRBV5-1,ASSFEYEQY
15,TRBD2,TRBJ2-3,TRBV4-3,ASSQDAAGRGPDTQY
14,.,TRBJ1-2,TRBV27,ASSHKRMGGVGGYT
11,.,TRBJ2-3,TRBV20-1,SASMLNRDTQY
14,TRBD2,TRBJ2-3,TRBV24-1,ATSDVSGGSTDTQY
14,TRBD1,TRBJ1-4,TRBV18,ASSPRPGQGREKLF
13,.,TRBJ1-2,TRBV9,ASSFHRATNYGYT
12,.,TRBJ2-1,TRBV6-2/TRBV6-3,ASSYGTLYNEQF
12,.,TRBJ2-7,TRBV4-2,ASSQDGGLDEQY
10,.,TRBJ1-2,TRBV19,ATTTGTYGYT
15,.,TRBJ1-5,TRBV6-2/TRBV6-3,ASSLDKFGSSNQPQH
14,TRBD1,TRBJ2-7,TRBV5-3,ARSRTRGQCSYEQY
11,.,TRBJ2-3,TRBV7-3,ASSFFRVDTQY
16,TRBD1,TRBJ2-5,TRBV9,ASSSKGRGQGPRETQY
13,.,TRBJ2-1,TRBV7-6,ASSLGTSSYNEQF
12,.,TRBJ1-2,TRBV19,ASSIGGVNYGYT